The next 23 T cell receptor beta chains were all read from a single sample in a study of T-cell reconstitution after alpha-beta-depleted transplantation in children. Preparation of the TCRbeta library involved a method that used unique molecular identifiers. TCRdb re-called the PCR reads with MiXCR, one entry per CDR3 protein. The sample consists of approximately 520,000 distinct CDR3 sequences, 30% to 35% of them appearing once. The sequencing here drew on PBMCs from the stem cell graft donor, taken from the stem cell graft. These receptor sequences come from a human donor who donated a stem cell graft to a child with aplastic anemia.

The genes are TRBV5-5 and TRBJ1-5, with D perhaps matching TRBD1 (6 bases). Germline V gene data show CDR1 as SGHKS and CDR2 as YYEKEE (reference sequence). This CDR3 is 14 amino acids long. The V end lost 4 bases, the J end lost 3 bases, and 11 bases lay between the germline ends. CDR3 bases: TGTGCCAGCAGCCCCGGGGACAACAATCAGCCCCAGCATTTT. Protein product: CASSPGDNNQPQHF.

This clonotype was counted between two and nine times. This rearrangement joins TRBV18 to TRBJ2-3, with TRBD2 identical over 7 bases. The germline V gene encodes CDR1 KGHSH and CDR2 LQKENI. Losses at the gene ends were 6 bases for V and 2 bases for J; bases not matched to a gene: 20. The CDR3 is made up of 19 amino acids. DNA of the CDR3: TGTGCCAGCTCCTTCCGATCGTTGTCAAGCGGGACTTTCACAGATACGCAGTATTTT. It translates to CASSFRSLSSGTFTDTQYF.

This clonotype came up a few times. This chain connects TRBV18 to TRBJ2-3; 8 bases are shared with TRBD1. This CDR3 region has 16 residues. Germline CDR1 is KGHSH and CDR2 is LQKENI. Germline trimming cut 0 bases from V and 3 bases from J; bases unmatched to any gene: 5. CDR3 DNA sequence: TGTGCCAGCTCACCACCGAACACAGGGGGGACAGATACGCAGTATTTT. It yields the protein CASSPPNTGGTDTQYF.

J is TRBJ1-2 and V is TRBV12-3 or TRBV12-4; tentative D call: TRBD1 (6 bases). CDR3 length equals 12 residues. The germline V and J ends were trimmed by 7 bases and 8 bases, with 14 bases remaining between them. The CDR3 reads CASTYSQGGYTF. CDR3 in DNA: TGTGCCAGCACCTATAGCCAGGGGGGCTACACCTTC.

Details on this clonotype: The limits of the CDR3 on the DNA are not certain, so only TCRdb's listed CDR3 is given. The gene calls are TRBV7-8 and TRBJ2-5; TRBD1, the D gene given by the table, was not confirmed from the DNA. The length of the CDR3 is 15 amino acids, counting both ends. Per germline, CDR1 SGHVS and CDR2 FQNEAQ. CDR3 sequence reads: CASSLEIVAGGSSNF.

This chain links TRBV11-1 with TRBJ2-5; 14 nucleotides agree with TRBD2. Germline V gene data show CDR1 as SGHAT and CDR2 as FQDESV (reference sequence). The V gene end was trimmed by 5 bases and the J gene end by 5 bases; junction bases not matched to a gene: 22. CDR3 length: 21 amino acids. The CDR3: CASSPTPGLAGDHAVHETQYF. The CDR3 DNA follows: TGTGCCAGCAGCCCAACACCGGGACTAGCGGGAGACCACGCCGTTCACGAGACCCAGTACTTC.

A few counts support this clonotype. The rearrangement joins TRBV20-1 to TRBJ1-2; the D gene is possibly TRBD1 (6 bases). The CDR3 runs 13 residues. Trimming cost V 6 bases and J 4 bases, with 15 bases left between them. Germline V gene lookup returns CDR1 DFQATT and CDR2 SNEGSKA (reference sequence). The CDR3: CSAIGQFIYGYTF. CDR3 nucleotide sequence: TGCAGTGCCATAGGACAGTTCATCTATGGCTACACCTTC.

There are a few counts of this clonotype. The chain recombines TRBV4-3 with TRBJ2-3, with 7 bases matching TRBD1. Germline V gene data show CDR1 as LGHNA and CDR2 as YSLEER. The V segment lost 2 bases and the J segment 0 bases; nucleotides outside the gene matches: 17. The CDR3 contains 20 residues. The chain's CDR3 is CASSQLPLVPGQLSTDTQYF. The CDR3 bases are TGCGCCAGCAGCCAACTACCCTTGGTCCCGGGACAGCTAAGCACAGATACGCAGTATTTT.

V gene TRBV5-1 combines with J gene TRBJ2-7; possibly TRBD2 for D (5 bases). The CDR3 runs 15 residues. Trimming cost V 4 bases and J 5 bases, with 19 bases left between them. Germline values: CDR1 SGHRS, CDR2 YFSETQ. CDR3 region: CASSPEGRVSHEQYV. The CDR3 nucleotides read TGCGCCAGCAGCCCAGAGGGTCGAGTAAGCCACGAGCAGTACGTC.

V usage is TRBV2 and J usage is TRBJ1-2; possibly TRBD1 for D (5 bases). The CDR3 loop spans 15 amino acids. Per the germline V gene, CDR1 is SNHLY and CDR2 is FYNNEI. The V gene lost 6 bases and the J gene lost 4 bases, with 18 bases spanning the gap. The CDR3 nucleotides read TGTGCCAGCAGCGCAAAAAGCAGGGATTTCTATGGCTACACCTTC. Amino acids: CASSAKSRDFYGYTF.

The chain carries TRBV5-5 and TRBJ2-3, with D uncertain. The length of the CDR3 is 15 residues. Germline V gene sequence: CDR1 SGHKS, CDR2 YYEKEE (reference sequence). The V end was cut by 4 bases, the J end by 6 bases, with 18 bases between. CDR3: CASSPTVGYMDTQYF. CDR3 sequence (DNA): TGTGCCAGCAGCCCCACTGTGGGCTATATGGATACGCAGTATTTT. The full variable domain, in which reference TRBV5-5 and TRBJ2-3 provide the parts outside the CDR3, is DAGVTQSPTHLIKTRGQQVTLRCSPISGHKSVSWYQQVLGQGPQFIFQYYEKEERGRGNFPDRFSARQFPNYSSELNVNALLLGDSALYLCASSPTVGYMDTQYFGPGTRLTVL.

This rearrangement joins TRBV9 to TRBJ2-1; D gene ambiguous. The CDR3 is 12 residues long. Germline V gene sequence: CDR1 SGDLS, CDR2 YYNGEE. V lost 3 bases and J 8 bases, leaving 9 bases between the germline ends. The CDR3 spells CASSGLIDEQFF. In DNA form, the CDR3 reads TGTGCCAGCAGCGGACTGATCGATGAGCAGTTCTTC.

The genes are TRBV2 and TRBJ2-1; D perhaps matches TRBD2 (6 bases). Deletions cut 3 bases from V and 10 bases from J, with 10 bases between. CDR1 and CDR2 (germline): SNHLY, FYNNEI. The CDR3 runs to 12 residues. This CDR3 is CASSERRGEQFF. CDR3 bases: TGTGCCAGCAGTGAGCGGCGGGGCGAGCAGTTCTTC.

This chain uses TRBV7-2 with TRBJ2-3, with D possibly being TRBD2 (5 bases). The CDR3 has 15 residues. V was trimmed by 1 base and J by 5 bases, leaving 13 bases between them. Germline V gene lookup returns CDR1 SGHTA and CDR2 FQGNSA. CDR3 bases: TGTGCCAGCAGCTTAGATCGGGCTAGCCGAGATACGCAGTATTTT. It codes for CASSLDRASRDTQYF.

This clonotype was recorded a few times. The chain couples TRBV5-1 to TRBJ2-2; a possible D gene is TRBD1 (6 bases). Trimming removed 2 bases from V and 0 bases from J, with 8 bases in between. From germline, CDR1 is SGHRS and CDR2 YFSETQ. The CDR3 length is 15 residues. The CDR3 reads CASSFGQPNTGELFF. DNA for the CDR3: TGCGCCAGCAGCTTCGGACAGCCGAACACCGGGGAGCTGTTTTTT. Together with reference TRBV5-1 and TRBJ2-2, the CDR3 gives the full variable domain: KAGVTQTPRYLIKTRGQQVTLSCSPISGHRSVSWYQQTPGQGLQFLFEYFSETQRNKGNFPGRFSGRQFSNSRSEMNVSTLELGDSALYLCASSFGQPNTGELFFGEGSRLTVL.

This chain joins TRBV14 and TRBJ2-5, with D perhaps matching TRBD2 (5 bases). The germline V and J ends were trimmed by 4 bases and 3 bases, with 15 bases remaining between them. The CDR3 length is 15 residues. Germline lookup yields CDR1 SGHDN and CDR2 FVKESK. CDR3 residues: CASSPFPGAEETQYF. Here the CDR3 DNA reads TGTGCCAGCAGCCCCTTCCCCGGAGCGGAAGAGACCCAGTACTTC.

This clonotype was counted only a few times. CDR3 nucleotides: TGTGCCAGCAGCTTAGAGTCCGTTAACCCCCAGCATTTT. This codes for CASSLESVNPQHF. The chain couples TRBV7-9 to TRBJ1-5, with D unclear. The CDR3 length is 13 residues. The V end was cut by 1 base, the J end by 10 bases, with 11 bases between. Per the germline V gene, CDR1 is SEHNR and CDR2 is FQNEAQ (reference sequence). The whole variable domain, filled in from reference TRBV7-9 and TRBJ1-5, reads DTGVSQNPRHKITKRGQNVTFRCDPISEHNRLYWYRQTLGQGPEFLTYFQNEAQLEKSRLLSDRFSAERPKGSFSTLEIQRTEQGDSAMYLCASSLESVNPQHFGDGTRLSIL.

In its sample, this clonotype was seen a few times. V usage is TRBV18 and J usage is TRBJ2-5; the D is unclear. CDR3 length equals 13 residues. CDR1 KGHSH and CDR2 LQKENI come from the germline V gene. V lost 4 bases, J lost 2 bases, and 8 bases lay in between. CDR3 residues: CASSRSQQETQYF. The CDR3 DNA reads as TGTGCCAGCTCACGAAGTCAGCAAGAGACCCAGTACTTC.

This clonotype was seen a handful of times. The rearrangement uses TRBV18 and TRBJ2-3; 9 bases match TRBD1. The CDR3 is 15 amino acids. CDR1 and CDR2 from the germline V gene are KGHSH and LQKENI. Losses at the gene ends were 5 bases for V and 6 bases for J; bases not matched to a gene: 9. The CDR3 sequence is CASSSQGAHRDTQYF. DNA for the CDR3: TGTGCCAGCTCATCACAGGGGGCCCATCGGGATACGCAGTATTTT.

This clonotype was recorded a few times. The chain recombines TRBV7-2 with TRBJ2-3; no clear D gene. Germline V gives CDR1 SGHTA, CDR2 FQGNSA. The V and J ends lost 3 bases and 3 bases respectively, with 7 bases between them. The CDR3 is made up of 13 amino acids. The CDR3 region is CASSFVGTDTQYF. Here the CDR3 DNA reads TGTGCCAGCAGCTTTGTGGGGACAGATACGCAGTATTTT. Complete variable domain (other parts from reference TRBV7-2 and TRBJ2-3): GAGVSQSPSNKVTEKGKDVELRCDPISGHTALYWYRQSLGQGLEFLIYFQGNSAPDKSGLPSDRFSAERTGGSVSTLTIQRTQQEDSAVYLCASSFVGTDTQYFGPGTRLTVL.

J is TRBJ2-5 and V is TRBV20-1; no clear D gene. The V gene's germline CDR1 is DFQATT and CDR2 SNEGSKA (reference sequence). CDR3 length: 13 residues. V was clipped by 5 bases and J by 2 bases, with 12 bases between them. The CDR3 is CSAWKGSQETQYF. The CDR3, as DNA: TGCAGTGCTTGGAAGGGCTCGCAAGAGACCCAGTACTTC.

As concerns this clonotype: It may be a read error: a sequence one base away is much more abundant. The chain carries TRBV20-1 and TRBJ1-3; tentatively, D is TRBD1 (6 bases). Germline-derived CDR1 and CDR2 are DFQATT and SNEGSKA (reference sequence). The CDR3 totals 14 residues. The germline V and J ends were trimmed by 3 bases and 7 bases, with 16 bases remaining between them. The CDR3 region has the DNA TGCAGTGCTAGTTCTCCAGGGGAAAGGAACACCATATATTTT. Residues: CSASSPGERNTIYF.

This chain joins TRBV20-1 and TRBJ2-2; no firm D call. The CDR3 covers 16 residues. Germline CDR1 is DFQATT and CDR2 is SNEGSKA (reference sequence). V lost 6 bases and J lost 6, with 23 bases in between. In DNA, the CDR3 is TGCAGTGCCTCGCCCAGGTGGAGCAAGGTCGCCGGGGAGCTGTTTTTT. Translating gives CSASPRWSKVAGELFF.